This T cell receptor (beta chain) is drawn from a study of cytomegalovirus exposure and HLA in healthy donors. Comments on this clone: Its antigen remains unidentified.

Points from the study as a whole: The authors reported that TCR beta sequences could predict HLA-A and HLA-B alleles. These predictions were accurate for most subjects in the first cohort. Some TCR beta chains (164 of them) were listed as cytomegalovirus-associated.

V was cut by 4 bases and J by 1 base, with 13 bases left in between. Germline values: CDR1 MGHRA, CDR2 YSYEKL. The CDR3 length is 16 residues. The PCR ran on 60 Vbeta and 13 Jbeta primers. Only in-frame clones appear in the TCRdb table, and some are missing; sequencing was by immunoSEQ multiplex PCR. The repertoire shows 150,000 to 200,000 clones; the top ten hold approximately 6.5%. The source of this sequence is a man aged 25 to 40 in good health and CMV-seronegative. The rearrangement links TRBV4-1 to TRBJ2-2; TRBD1 is a possible D gene (6 bases). Sequenced material: PBMCs. CDR3 coding DNA: TGCGCCAGCAGCCGACACCCACAGGGGAACACCGGGGAGCTGTTTTTT. It specifies CASSRHPQGNTGELFF.